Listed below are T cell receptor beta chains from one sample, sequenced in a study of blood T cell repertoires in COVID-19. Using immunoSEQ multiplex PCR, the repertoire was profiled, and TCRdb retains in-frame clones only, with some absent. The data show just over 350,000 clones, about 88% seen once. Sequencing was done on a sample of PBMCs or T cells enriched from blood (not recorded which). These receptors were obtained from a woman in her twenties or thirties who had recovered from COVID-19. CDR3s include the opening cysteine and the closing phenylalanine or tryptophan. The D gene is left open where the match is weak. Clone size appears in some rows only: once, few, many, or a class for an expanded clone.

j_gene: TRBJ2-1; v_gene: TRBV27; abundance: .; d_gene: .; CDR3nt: TGTGCCAGCAGCCCTAGACTAGGCCCCAATGAGCAGTTCTTC; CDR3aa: CASSPRLGPNEQFF
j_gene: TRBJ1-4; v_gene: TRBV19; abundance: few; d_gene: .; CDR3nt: TGTGCCAGTAGCAATCAATTCGGCGGTGGTGAAAAACTGTTTTTT; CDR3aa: CASSNQFGGGEKLFF
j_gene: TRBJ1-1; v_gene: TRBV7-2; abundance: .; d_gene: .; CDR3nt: TGTGCCAGCAGCCTTACGAGGGCGGCGAACACTGAAGCTTTCTTT; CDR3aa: CASSLTRAANTEAFF
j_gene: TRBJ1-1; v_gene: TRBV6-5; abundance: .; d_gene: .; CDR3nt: TGTGCCAGCAGTTCCTGGACTCAGAACACTGAAGCTTTCTTT; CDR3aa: CASSSWTQNTEAFF
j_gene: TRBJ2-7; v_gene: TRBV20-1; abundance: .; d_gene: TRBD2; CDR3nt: TGCAGTGCTAGTTGGGGGAGGGCCTACTACGAGCAGTACTTC; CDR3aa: CSASWGRAYYEQYF
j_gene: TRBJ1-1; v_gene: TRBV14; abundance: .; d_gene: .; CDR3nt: TGTGCCAGCAGCCAAGCCAGGGGTTCCACTGAAGCTTTCTTT; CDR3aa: CASSQARGSTEAFF
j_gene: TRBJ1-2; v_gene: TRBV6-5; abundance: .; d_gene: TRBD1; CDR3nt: TGTGCCAGCACCGGACAGGGACGCGGCTACACCTTC; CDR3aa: CASTGQGRGYTF
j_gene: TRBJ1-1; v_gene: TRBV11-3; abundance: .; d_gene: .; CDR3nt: TGTGCCAGCAGCTTAGACAGCGGGGACACTGAAGCTTTCTTT; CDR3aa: CASSLDSGDTEAFF
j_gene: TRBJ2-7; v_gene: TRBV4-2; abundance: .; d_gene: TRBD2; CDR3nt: TGTGCCAGCAGCGACACTAGCGGGGCCTACGAGCAGTACTTC; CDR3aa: CASSDTSGAYEQYF
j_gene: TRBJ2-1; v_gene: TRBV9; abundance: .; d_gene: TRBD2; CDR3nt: TGTGCCAGCAGCGCCTCGACTAGCGGGGGGGAATTAGATGAGCAGTTCTTC; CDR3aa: CASSASTSGGELDEQFF
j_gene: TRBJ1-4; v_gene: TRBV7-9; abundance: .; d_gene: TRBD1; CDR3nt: TGTGCCAGCAGCCAGGGACAGCCTAATGAAAAACTGTTTTTT; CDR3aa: CASSQGQPNEKLFF
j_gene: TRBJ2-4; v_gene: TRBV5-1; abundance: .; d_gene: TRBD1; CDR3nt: TGCGCCAGCAGCTCGCCCGGACAGGGGAGCATTCAGTACTTC; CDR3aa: CASSSPGQGSIQYF
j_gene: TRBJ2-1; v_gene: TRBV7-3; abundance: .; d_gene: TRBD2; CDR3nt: TGTGCCAGCAGCCAAAGACTAGCGGGGGGGAATGAGCAGTTCTTC; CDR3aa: CASSQRLAGGNEQFF
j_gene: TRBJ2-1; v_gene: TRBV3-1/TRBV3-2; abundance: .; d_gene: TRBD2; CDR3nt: TGTGCCAGCAGCCAAGGAGTAGCGGGAAGCTCCTACAATGAGCAGTTCTTC; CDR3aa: CASSQGVAGSSYNEQFF
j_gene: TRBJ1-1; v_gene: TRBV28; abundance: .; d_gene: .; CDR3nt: TGTGCCAGCAGACCCCAACAGGAGATTGCTGAAGCTTTCTTT; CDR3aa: CASRPQQEIAEAFF
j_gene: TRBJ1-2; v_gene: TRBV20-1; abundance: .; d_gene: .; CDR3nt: TGCAGTGCTGGGGGGGCTTATGGCTACACCTTC; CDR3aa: CSAGGAYGYTF
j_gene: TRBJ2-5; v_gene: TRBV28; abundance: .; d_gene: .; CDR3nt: TGTGCCAGCAGTTTATCTACTAGCACGCGGGAGACCCAGTACTTC; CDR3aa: CASSLSTSTRETQYF
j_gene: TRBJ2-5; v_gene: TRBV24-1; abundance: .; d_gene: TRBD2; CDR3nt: TGTGCCACCAGTGATCCTAGCGGGAGGTTCCAAGAGACCCAGTACTTC; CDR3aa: CATSDPSGRFQETQYF
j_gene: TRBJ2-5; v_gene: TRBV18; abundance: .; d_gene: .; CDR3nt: TGTGCCAGCTCCAAAAGAGAAGAGACCCAGTACTTC; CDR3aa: CASSKREETQYF
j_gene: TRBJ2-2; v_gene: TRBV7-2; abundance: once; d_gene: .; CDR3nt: TGTGCCAGCAGCTTAGTTCGTGTGAGCTTACGCACCGGGGAGCTGTTTTTT; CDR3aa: CASSLVRVSLRTGELFF
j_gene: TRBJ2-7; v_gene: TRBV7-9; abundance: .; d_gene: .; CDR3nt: TGTGCCAGCAGCTTAGATCAGGGTTGGGCGCAGTACTTC; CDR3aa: CASSLDQGWAQYF
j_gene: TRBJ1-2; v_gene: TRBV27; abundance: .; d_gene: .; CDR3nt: TGTGCCAGCGGGGAGGGACCTGCTTATGGCTACACCTTC; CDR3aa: CASGEGPAYGYTF
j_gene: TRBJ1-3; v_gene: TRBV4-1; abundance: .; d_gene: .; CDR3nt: TGCGCCAGCAGCCCGCAGTCGGCCCCTTGGGAGCGAGGGTCTGGAAACACCATATATTTT; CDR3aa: CASSPQSAPWERGSGNTIYF
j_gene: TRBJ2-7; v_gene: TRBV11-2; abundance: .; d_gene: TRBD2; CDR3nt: TGTGCCAGCACCACGGCGGGGGTGGCCTACGAGCAGTACTTC; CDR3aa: CASTTAGVAYEQYF
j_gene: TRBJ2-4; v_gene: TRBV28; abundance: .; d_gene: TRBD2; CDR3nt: TGTGCCAGCAGTTTGTCGTGGGAGGGTCAAGGCAAAAACATTCAGTACTTC; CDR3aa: CASSLSWEGQGKNIQYF
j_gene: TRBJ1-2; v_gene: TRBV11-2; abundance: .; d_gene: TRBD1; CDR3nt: TGTGCCAGCCGAAGGAACAGGGGGTATGGCTACACCTTC; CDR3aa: CASRRNRGYGYTF
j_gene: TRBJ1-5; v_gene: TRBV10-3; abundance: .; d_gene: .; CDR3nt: TGTGCCATCAGCCTCCGGGACTCCCCGGGAGGACCCCAGCATTTT; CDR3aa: CAISLRDSPGGPQHF
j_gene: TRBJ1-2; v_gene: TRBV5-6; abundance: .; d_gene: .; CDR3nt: TGTGCCAGCAGCTCAGGGAACTATGGCTACACCTTC; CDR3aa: CASSSGNYGYTF
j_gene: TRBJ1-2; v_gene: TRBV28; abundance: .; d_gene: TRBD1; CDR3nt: TGTGCCAGCAGGACCTTCGAGGGGGCCGGTGGCTACACCTTC; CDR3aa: CASRTFEGAGGYTF
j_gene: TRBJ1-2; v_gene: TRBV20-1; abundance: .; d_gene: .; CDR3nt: TGCAGTGCCACTAACTATGGCTACACCTTC; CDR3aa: CSATNYGYTF
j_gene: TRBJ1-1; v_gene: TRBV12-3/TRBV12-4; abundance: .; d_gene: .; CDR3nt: TGTGCCAGCAGGGGGGAGGGATGGGTTGAAGCTTTCTTT; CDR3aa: CASRGEGWVEAFF
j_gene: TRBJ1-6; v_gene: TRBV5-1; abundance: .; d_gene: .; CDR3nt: TGCGCCAGCAGCTTGGTAGCCAGCGAGAATTCACCCCTCCACTTT; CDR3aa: CASSLVASENSPLHF
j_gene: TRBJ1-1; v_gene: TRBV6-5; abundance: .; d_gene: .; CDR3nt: TGTGCCAGCAGTTCGGCGGGGGGCAGGGACCCTGAAGCTTTCTTT; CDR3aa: CASSSAGGRDPEAFF
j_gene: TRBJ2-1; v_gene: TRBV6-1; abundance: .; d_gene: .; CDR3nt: TGTGCCAGCAGTGAAGTGTATCTACCTAACAATGAGCAGTTCTTC; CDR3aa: CASSEVYLPNNEQFF
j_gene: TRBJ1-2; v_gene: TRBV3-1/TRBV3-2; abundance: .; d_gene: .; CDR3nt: TGTGCCAGCAGCCCATCCATGGGGGCTTCAGATGGCTACACCTTC; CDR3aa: CASSPSMGASDGYTF
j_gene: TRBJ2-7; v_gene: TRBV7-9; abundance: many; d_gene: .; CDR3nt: TGTGCCAGCAGCTTAGTGGCAGGGGACTACGAGCAGTACTTC; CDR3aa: CASSLVAGDYEQYF
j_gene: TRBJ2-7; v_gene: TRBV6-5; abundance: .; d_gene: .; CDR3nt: TGTGCCAGCAGGTCCATGCAGGGCCCCTACGAGCAGTACTTC; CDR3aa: CASRSMQGPYEQYF
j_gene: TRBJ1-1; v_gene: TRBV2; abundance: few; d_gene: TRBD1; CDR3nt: TGTGCCAGCAGGGGGGGACAGGGGAACACTGAAGCTTTCTTT; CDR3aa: CASRGGQGNTEAFF
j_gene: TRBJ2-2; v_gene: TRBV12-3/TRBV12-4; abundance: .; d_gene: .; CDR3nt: TGTGCCAGCAGTCCTACAGGCACCGGGGAGCTGTTTTTT; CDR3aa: CASSPTGTGELFF
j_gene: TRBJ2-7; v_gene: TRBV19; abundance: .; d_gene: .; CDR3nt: TGTGCCAGTAGTATAGGCGACTGGAGCTCCTACGAGCAGTACTTC; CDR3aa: CASSIGDWSSYEQYF
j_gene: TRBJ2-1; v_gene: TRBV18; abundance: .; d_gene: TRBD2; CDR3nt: TGTGCCAGCTCACCACCACTAGCGGGAGGGGACCCCAATGAGCAGTTCTTC; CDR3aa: CASSPPLAGGDPNEQFF
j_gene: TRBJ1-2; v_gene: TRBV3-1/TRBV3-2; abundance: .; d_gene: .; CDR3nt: TGTGCCAGCAGCCTCGGACAGCCGATTCGAGCTAACTATGGCTACACCTTC; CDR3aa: CASSLGQPIRANYGYTF
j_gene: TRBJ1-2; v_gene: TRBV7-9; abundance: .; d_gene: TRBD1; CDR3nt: TGTGCCAGCAGCTTAGCACAGGGGAACTATGGCTACACCTTC; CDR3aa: CASSLAQGNYGYTF
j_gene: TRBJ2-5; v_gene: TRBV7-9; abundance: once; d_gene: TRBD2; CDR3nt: TGTGCCAGCAGCTTACTAGCGGGGGGCCCAAGTGAAGAGACCCAGTACTTC; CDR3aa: CASSLLAGGPSEETQYF
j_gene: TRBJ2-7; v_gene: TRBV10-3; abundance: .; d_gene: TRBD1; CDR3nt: TGTGCCATCACCAATGACAGGGCCGACGAGCAGTACTTC; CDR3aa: CAITNDRADEQYF
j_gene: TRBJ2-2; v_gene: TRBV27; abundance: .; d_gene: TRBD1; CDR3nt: TGTGCCAGCAGTTTACGGGACAGCGGGGAGCTGTTTTTT; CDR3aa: CASSLRDSGELFF
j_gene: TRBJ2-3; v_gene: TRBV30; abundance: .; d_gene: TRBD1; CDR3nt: TGTGCCTTAGAAACAGGGGGATACACAGATACGCAGTATTTT; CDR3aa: CALETGGYTDTQYF
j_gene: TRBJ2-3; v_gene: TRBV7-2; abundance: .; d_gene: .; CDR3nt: TGTGCCAGCGAACAGGGGGGGGCAGATACGCAGTATTTT; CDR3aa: CASEQGGADTQYF
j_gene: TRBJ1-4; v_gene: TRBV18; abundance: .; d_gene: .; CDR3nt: TGTGCCAGCTCACGGGACTACGGGGCGCCAAGTGAAAAACTGTTTTTT; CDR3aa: CASSRDYGAPSEKLFF
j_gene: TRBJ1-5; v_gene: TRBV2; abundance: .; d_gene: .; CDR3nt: TGTGCCAGCAGGTCGGGCATCAGGGGTCAGCCCCAGCATTTT; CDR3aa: CASRSGIRGQPQHF
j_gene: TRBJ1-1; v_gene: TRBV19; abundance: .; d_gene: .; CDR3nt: TGTGCCAGTAGTATAGATGGGAGGAACACTGAAGCTTTCTTT; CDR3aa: CASSIDGRNTEAFF
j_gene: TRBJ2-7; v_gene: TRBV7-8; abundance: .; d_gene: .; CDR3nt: TGTGCCAGCAGCCCCATAAAAATCGGGAGCTACTACGAGCAGTACTTC; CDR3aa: CASSPIKIGSYYEQYF
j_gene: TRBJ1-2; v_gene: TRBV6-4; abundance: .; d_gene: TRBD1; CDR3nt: TGTGCCAGCAGTGAGGGCCAGGGGGCCATTGGCTACACCTTC; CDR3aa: CASSEGQGAIGYTF
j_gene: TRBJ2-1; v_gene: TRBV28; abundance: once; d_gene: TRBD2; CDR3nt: TGTGCCAGCAGTGGACTAGCGGTTCACAATGAGCAGTTCTTC; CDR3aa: CASSGLAVHNEQFF